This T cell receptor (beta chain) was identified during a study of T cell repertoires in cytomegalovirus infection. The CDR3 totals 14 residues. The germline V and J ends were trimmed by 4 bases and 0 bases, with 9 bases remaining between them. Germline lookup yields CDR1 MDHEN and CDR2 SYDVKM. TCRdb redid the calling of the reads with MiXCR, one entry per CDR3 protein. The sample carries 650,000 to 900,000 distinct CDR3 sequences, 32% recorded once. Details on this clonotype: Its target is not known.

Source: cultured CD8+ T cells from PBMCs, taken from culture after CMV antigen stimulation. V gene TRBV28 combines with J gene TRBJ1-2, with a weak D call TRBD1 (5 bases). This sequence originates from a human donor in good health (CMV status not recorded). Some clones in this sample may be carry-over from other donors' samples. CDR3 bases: TGTGCCAGCAGTTATAGGGGAACTAACTATGGCTACACCTTC. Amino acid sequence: CASSYRGTNYGYTF.